This T cell receptor beta chain was sequenced during a study of a mutant IDH1 vaccine in newly diagnosed glioma. Time point indicated: week 47, end of study. Vaccination comprised doses that each held 300 ug of mutant IDH1 20-mer peptide, plus topical imiquimod. New WHO grade 3 or 4 astrocytomas that were IDH1-mutant and ATRX-lost had been found in donors. About this clone itself: Antigen: not known.

Libraries were prepared by immunoSEQ multiplex PCR; TCRdb keeps only in-frame clonotypes and omits some of them. This table has 40,000 to 50,000 clones, approximately 82% appearing once. The CDR3 length is 13 residues. The V end lost 4 bases, the J end lost 4 bases, and 11 bases lay between the germline ends. In germline, CDR1 is SGHNT, CDR2 YYREEE (reference sequence). The TCR was taken from a man aged 18 to 29 with glioma. Some clones in this sample may be carry-over from other donors' samples. The chain employs TRBV5-4 and TRBJ1-2; the D gene is possibly TRBD1 (6 bases). The material sequenced was PBMCs, taken from a glioma patient whose treatment included an IDH1 peptide vaccine. CDR3 coding DNA: TGTGCCAGCAGCACGGACAGCCTCTATGGCTACACCTTC. The encoded protein is CASSTDSLYGYTF.